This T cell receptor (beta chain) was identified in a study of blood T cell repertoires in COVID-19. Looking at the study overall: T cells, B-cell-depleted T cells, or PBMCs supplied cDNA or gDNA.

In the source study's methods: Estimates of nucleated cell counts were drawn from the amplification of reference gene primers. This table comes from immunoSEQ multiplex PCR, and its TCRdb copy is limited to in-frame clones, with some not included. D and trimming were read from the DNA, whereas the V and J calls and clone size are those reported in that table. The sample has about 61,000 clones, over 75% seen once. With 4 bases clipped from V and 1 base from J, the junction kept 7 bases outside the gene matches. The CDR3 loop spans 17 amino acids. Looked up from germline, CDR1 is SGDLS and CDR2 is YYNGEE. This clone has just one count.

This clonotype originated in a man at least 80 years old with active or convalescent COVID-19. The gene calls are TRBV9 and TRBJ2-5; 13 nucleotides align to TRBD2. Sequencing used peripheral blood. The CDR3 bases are TGTGCCAGCAGCAAAGGCGGGACTAGCGGGGCCCAAGAGACCCAGTACTTC. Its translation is CASSKGGTSGAQETQYF. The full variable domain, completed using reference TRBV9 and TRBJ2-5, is DSGVTQTPKHLITATGQRVTLRCSPRSGDLSVYWYQQSLDQGLQFLIQYYNGEERAKGNILERFSAQQFPDLHSELNLSSLELGDSALYFCASSKGGTSGAQETQYFGPGTRLLVL.